These 25 T cell receptor beta chains were sequenced from one sample in a study of blood T cell repertoires in COVID-19. The table came from immunoSEQ multiplex PCR; TCRdb's copy has only in-frame clones and leaves some out. Among 170,000 or so clones listed, 70% to 90% were seen once. The sample consisted of peripheral blood. The receptors were gathered from a man in his forties or fifties with active or convalescent COVID-19.

J is TRBJ2-7 and V is TRBV9, with 8 bases aligning to TRBD2. The CDR3 runs 14 residues. CDR1 is SGDLS, CDR2 YYNGEE, per germline. J gave up 2 bases and V 4 bases, and 5 bases lay outside the gene matches. CDR3 protein: CASSLGLAAYEQYF. CDR3 DNA sequence: TGTGCCAGCAGCCTCGGACTAGCTGCCTACGAGCAGTACTTC. The full variable domain, with the rest looked up from reference TRBV9 and TRBJ2-7, is DSGVTQTPKHLITATGQRVTLRCSPRSGDLSVYWYQQSLDQGLQFLIQYYNGEERAKGNILERFSAQQFPDLHSELNLSSLELGDSALYFCASSLGLAAYEQYFGPGTRLTVT.

As DNA, the CDR3 is TGTGCCAGCAGCTCGGGACAGGGGATTAACACTGAAGCTTTCTTT. Protein: CASSSGQGINTEAFF. The chain joins TRBV11-3 to TRBJ1-1, with TRBD1 matching 10 bases. Germline V gene data show CDR1 as SGHNT and CDR2 as YENEEA. J gave up 2 bases and V 4 bases, and 4 bases lay outside the gene matches. The CDR3 covers 15 residues. Variable domain in full (rest from reference TRBV11-3 and TRBJ1-1): EAGVVQSPRYKIIEKKQPVAFWCNPISGHNTLYWYLQNLGQGPELLIRYENEEAVDDSQLPKDRFSAERLKGVDSTLKIQPAELGDSAVYLCASSSGQGINTEAFFGQGTRLTVV.

Only one count was recorded for this clone. The chain couples TRBV7-8 to TRBJ1-1; no clear D. Germline CDR1 SGHVS, CDR2 FQNEAQ. The CDR3 loop spans 15 amino acids. The V and J ends lost 1 base and 4 bases respectively, with 13 bases between them. CDR3 in DNA: TGTGCCAGCAGCTTAGGGGGAGGAGTCGGCACTGAAGCTTTCTTT. It codes for CASSLGGGVGTEAFF.

This clone was counted a single time. This chain connects TRBV2 to TRBJ1-5; D might be TRBD1 (5 bases). The CDR3 sequence is 15 residues long. Germline V gene data show CDR1 as SNHLY and CDR2 as FYNNEI. The V gene lost 2 bases and the J gene lost 0 bases, with 8 bases spanning the gap. CDR3 region: CASSETGYSNQPQHF. The CDR3 nucleotides read TGTGCCAGCAGTGAAACAGGCTATAGCAATCAGCCCCAGCATTTT.

The V call is TRBV19, the J call TRBJ2-5, with a weak D call TRBD2 (6 bases). Between the trimmed V and J ends, which lost 1 base and 3 bases, there was a span of 15 bases. The CDR3 spans 16 residues. Germline-derived CDR1 and CDR2 are LNHDA and SQIVND (reference sequence). In DNA, the CDR3 is TGTGCCAGTAGTATAGGGAGGCGGGAAGGGAAAGAGACCCAGTACTTC. Translation gives CASSIGRREGKETQYF.

This chain links TRBV4-2 with TRBJ2-2, with TRBD2 matching over 11 bases. V shed 0 bases and J 3 bases; nucleotides not matched to a gene: 12. CDR1 is LGHNA, CDR2 YNFKEQ, per germline. CDR3 size: 20 residues. Here the CDR3 DNA reads TGTGCCAGCAGCCAAGATTCGGTCTGGGCGACTAGCGGGGACACCGGGGAGCTGTTTTTT. Its protein product is CASSQDSVWATSGDTGELFF.

The J gene is TRBJ2-3, the V gene TRBV9; TRBD1 matches 7 bases. From germline, CDR1 is SGDLS and CDR2 YYNGEE. The CDR3 contains 15 residues. The trim removed 3 bases at V and 0 bases at J, leaving 4 bases unmatched. The CDR3 DNA sequence: TGTGCCAGCAGCGAGCGACAGGGAAGCACAGATACGCAGTATTTT. Translation: CASSERQGSTDTQYF.

The chain links TRBV10-3 to TRBJ2-7; D may be TRBD1 (6 bases). The CDR3 contains 14 residues. The germline gives CDR1 ENHRY, CDR2 SYGVKD. Trimming took 4 bases from V and 4 from J, leaving 14 bases between them. CDR3 amino acids: CAISVVDSRYEQYF. CDR3 DNA sequence: TGTGCCATCAGTGTTGTGGACAGTAGGTACGAGCAGTACTTC.

The chain has TRBV19 and TRBJ2-5; D may be TRBD2 (6 bases). Deletions cut 3 bases from V and 6 bases from J, with 11 bases between. The CDR3 is 13 residues long. Germline V gene lookup returns CDR1 LNHDA and CDR2 SQIVND (reference sequence). CDR3 coding DNA: TGTGCCAGTAGTATGCAGGGACTGAAGACCCAGTACTTC. Translating it yields CASSMQGLKTQYF.

This clone has only a few counts. J is TRBJ2-5 and V is TRBV14; TRBD2 aligns across 11 bases. Looked up from germline, CDR1 is SGHDN and CDR2 is FVKESK. This CDR3 contains 16 residues. After removal of 1 base from V and 3 bases from J, the junction contained 4 bases not matched to a gene. The CDR3 protein is CASSQVASGGKETQYF. As DNA, the CDR3 is TGTGCCAGCAGCCAAGTGGCTAGCGGGGGGAAAGAGACCCAGTACTTC.

This clone was detected only once. The chain has TRBV7-8 and TRBJ1-5; 9 nucleotides match TRBD1. V shed 5 bases and J 5 bases; nucleotides not matched to a gene: 10. This CDR3 contains 16 residues. CDR1 and CDR2 (germline): SGHVS, FQNEAQ. The CDR3 bases are TGTGCCAGCAGCACCCGACAGGGGGGTACGGATCAGCCCCAGCATTTT. It specifies CASSTRQGGTDQPQHF.

This clone was seen a single time. V usage is TRBV3-1 (or the pseudogene TRBV3-2) and J usage is TRBJ1-2; D is uncertain. Germline V gene sequence: CDR1 LGHDT, CDR2 YNNKEL (reference sequence). V shed 0 bases and J shed 4 bases, with 12 bases lying between them. The CDR3 covers 15 residues. CDR3 sequence (DNA): TGTGCCAGCAGCCAAGATGTCGGCAGCGGCTATGGCTACACCTTC. Translating gives CASSQDVGSGYGYTF.

This clone has only a few counts. The chain links TRBV30 to TRBJ1-6; TRBD1 aligns across 7 bases. V gave up 8 bases and J gave up 7 bases; unmatched junction bases: 8. The CDR3 covers 13 residues. The germline V gene encodes CDR1 GTSNPN and CDR2 SVGIG (reference sequence). CDR3 sequence (DNA): TGTGCCCGATCGACAGGGCACAATTCACCCCTCCACTTT. This encodes CARSTGHNSPLHF.

J is TRBJ1-5 and V is TRBV6-2 or TRBV6-3; D is uncertain. Between the trimmed V and J ends, which lost 4 bases and 6 bases, there was a span of 10 bases. Germline assignment: CDR1 MNHEY and CDR2 SVGEGT. CDR3 size: 13 residues. CDR3 bases: TGTGCCAGCAGTTTTCAGGCGACTCAGCCCCAGCATTTT. Protein sequence: CASSFQATQPQHF.

This chain links TRBV15 with TRBJ2-3; 8 bases map to TRBD2. Trimming took 5 bases from V and 0 from J; bases not matched to a gene: 4. CDR3 length equals 15 residues. CDR1 and CDR2 (germline): LNHNV, YYDKDF (reference sequence). The CDR3 nucleotides are TGTGCCACCAGCCCAGCTAGCGGGAGCACAGATACGCAGTATTTT. This encodes CATSPASGSTDTQYF.

CDR3 sequence: CASSPTRTGTGGYNEQFF. CDR3 coding DNA: TGTGCCAGCAGCCCCACTCGTACCGGGACAGGGGGCTACAATGAGCAGTTCTTC. The V and J genes are TRBV11-2 and TRBJ2-1, with 11 bases identical to TRBD1. With 5 bases clipped from V and 3 bases from J, the junction kept 12 bases outside the gene matches. The CDR3 has 18 residues. CDR1 is SGHAT, CDR2 FQNNGV, per germline.

V gene TRBV11-1 combines with J gene TRBJ2-1; 9 nucleotides agree with TRBD2. Germline trimming cut 3 bases from V and 12 bases from J; bases unmatched to any gene: 6. Germline V gives CDR1 SGHAT, CDR2 FQDESV (reference sequence). The CDR3 runs to 13 residues. CDR3 in amino acids: CASSFRAGGPQFF. The CDR3 bases are TGTGCCAGCAGCTTCCGCGCGGGAGGGCCGCAGTTCTTC.

The J gene is TRBJ1-1, the V gene TRBV4-1; TRBD1 is a possible D gene (5 bases). The germline V gene has CDR1 MGHRA and CDR2 YSYEKL. The CDR3 extends over 14 amino acids. V lost 6 bases and J lost 0, with 11 bases in between. The CDR3 region is CASRGMTVNTEAFF. The CDR3 region has the DNA TGCGCCAGCAGGGGGATGACAGTGAACACTGAAGCTTTCTTT.

The V call is TRBV9, the J call TRBJ2-7; D uncertain. V lost 4 bases and J lost 2, with 13 bases in between. CDR1 is SGDLS, CDR2 YYNGEE, per germline. The CDR3 spans 14 residues. The CDR3 DNA reads as TGTGCCAGCAGCCCTACAGATCCAACCTACGAGCAGTACTTC. This gives the protein CASSPTDPTYEQYF.

V is TRBV13 and J is TRBJ2-3; the D gene is possibly TRBD2 (6 bases). CDR3 length equals 13 residues. The germline CDR1 and CDR2 sequences are PRHDT and FYEKMQ (reference sequence). V dropped 5 bases and J dropped 6 bases, with 12 bases sitting between them. Here the CDR3 reads CASSVQGGDTQYF. CDR3 in DNA: TGTGCCAGCAGCGTTCAGGGAGGTGATACGCAGTATTTT.

For the CDR3, the DNA is TGTGCCAGCAGCGGGGGGGCCGGGACAGGGGATACCGGGGAGCTGTTTTTT. This sequence encodes CASSGGAGTGDTGELFF. V gene TRBV5-4 combines with J gene TRBJ2-2, with 10 bases identical to TRBD1. The CDR3 covers 17 residues. V gave up 4 bases and J gave up 5 bases; unmatched junction bases: 11. Germline V gene lookup returns CDR1 SGHNT and CDR2 YYREEE (reference sequence).

The rearrangement uses TRBV15 and TRBJ1-3; TRBD1 aligns across 7 bases. The CDR3 extends over 16 amino acids. CDR1 and CDR2 (germline): LNHNV, YYDKDF (reference sequence). V trimming: 3 bases; J trimming: 2 bases; junction bases outside the gene matches: 7. CDR3 coding DNA: TGTGCCACCAGCAGTGCGGACAGGAGGGCTGGAAACACCATATATTTT. It specifies CATSSADRRAGNTIYF.

This clone has a handful of counts. V gene TRBV11-2 combines with J gene TRBJ1-5; 10 nucleotides line up with TRBD1. The CDR3 length is 17 residues. Trimming removed 6 bases from V and 6 bases from J; junction bases left unmatched: 14. Germline loops: CDR1 SGHAT, CDR2 FQNNGV. The CDR3 sequence is CASSSTTGTGVGQPQHF. For the CDR3, the DNA is TGTGCCAGCAGTTCAACTACCGGGACAGGGGTGGGTCAGCCCCAGCATTTT.

V is TRBV19 and J is TRBJ2-2, with 10 bases aligning to TRBD1. Germline loops: CDR1 LNHDA, CDR2 SQIVND (reference sequence). The CDR3 runs 15 residues. The V segment lost 6 bases and the J segment 3 bases; nucleotides outside the gene matches: 4. The DNA of the CDR3 is TGTGCCAGTAGGACCGGACAGGGGGACACCGGGGAGCTGTTTTTT. Translating it yields CASRTGQGDTGELFF.

The chain combines TRBV6-2 or TRBV6-3 with TRBJ2-5; 13 nucleotides align to TRBD2. This CDR3 comprises 18 residues. Trimming removed 3 bases from V and 7 bases from J; junction bases left unmatched: 14. Germline lookup yields CDR1 MNHEY and CDR2 SVGEGT. Here the CDR3 DNA reads TGTGCCAGCAGTTATCTCAGACTAGCGGGGGGCCACCAACGGACCCAGTACTTC. It yields the protein CASSYLRLAGGHQRTQYF.